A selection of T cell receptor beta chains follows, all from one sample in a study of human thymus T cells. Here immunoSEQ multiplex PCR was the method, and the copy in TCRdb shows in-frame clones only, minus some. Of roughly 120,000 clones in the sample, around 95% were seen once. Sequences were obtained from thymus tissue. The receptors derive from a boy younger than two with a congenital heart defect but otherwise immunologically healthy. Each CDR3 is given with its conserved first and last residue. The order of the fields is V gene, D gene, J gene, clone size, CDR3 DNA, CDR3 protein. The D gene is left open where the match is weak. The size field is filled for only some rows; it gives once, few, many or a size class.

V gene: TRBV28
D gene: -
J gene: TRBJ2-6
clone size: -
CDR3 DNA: TGTGCCAGCAGTTTAGGCAGGGCAAGGGGGTGTGGGGCCAACGTCCTGACTTTC
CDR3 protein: CASSLGRARGCGANVLTF

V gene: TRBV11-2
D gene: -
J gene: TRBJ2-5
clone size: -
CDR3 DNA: TGTGCCAGCAGCTTAGAGGACAGTAGTCCAGAAGAGACCCAGTACTTC
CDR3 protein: CASSLEDSSPEETQYF

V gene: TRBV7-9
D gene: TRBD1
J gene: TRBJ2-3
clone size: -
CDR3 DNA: TGTGCCAGCAGCCTTCCCGGTGGGACAGGGGGCCCAGATACGCAGTATTTT
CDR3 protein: CASSLPGGTGGPDTQYF

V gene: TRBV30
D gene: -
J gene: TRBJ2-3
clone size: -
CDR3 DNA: TGTGCCTGGAGTGCTAGGTCCGATACGCAGTATTTT
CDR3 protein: CAWSARSDTQYF

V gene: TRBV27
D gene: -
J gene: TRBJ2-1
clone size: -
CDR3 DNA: TGTGCCAGCAGCTCCCCCCCCAGGGGCGATGAGCAGTTCTTC
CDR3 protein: CASSSPPRGDEQFF

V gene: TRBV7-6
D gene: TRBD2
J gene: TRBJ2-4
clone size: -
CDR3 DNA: TGTGCCAGCAGCTTAAAAGCGGGGAACATTCAGTACTTC
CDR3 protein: CASSLKAGNIQYF

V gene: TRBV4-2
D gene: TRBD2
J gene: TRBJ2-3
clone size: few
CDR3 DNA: TGTGCCAGCAGCCGATGGCTTCGGGCTAGCGGGGGTAAGGATACGCAGTATTTT
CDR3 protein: CASSRWLRASGGKDTQYF

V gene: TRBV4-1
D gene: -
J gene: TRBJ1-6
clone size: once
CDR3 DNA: TGCGCCAGCAGCCAAACCATAACCGGGCTGGGGGATTCACCCCTCCACTTT
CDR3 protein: CASSQTITGLGDSPLHF

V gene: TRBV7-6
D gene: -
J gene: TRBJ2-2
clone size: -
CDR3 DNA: TGTGCCAGCAGCCCTGACACCGGGGAGCTGTTTTTT
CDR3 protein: CASSPDTGELFF

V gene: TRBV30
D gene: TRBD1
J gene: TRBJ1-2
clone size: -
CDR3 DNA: TGTGCCTGGAGTGTATATGACAGGGGAGGAAACTATGGCTACACCTTC
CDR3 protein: CAWSVYDRGGNYGYTF

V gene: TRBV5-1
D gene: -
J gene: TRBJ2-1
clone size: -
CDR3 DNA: TGCGCCAGCGCTAGCCGAAGCTCCTACAATGAGCAGTTCTTC
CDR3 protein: CASASRSSYNEQFF

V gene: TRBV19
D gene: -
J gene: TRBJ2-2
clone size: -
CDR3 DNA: TGTGCCAGTAGTATAGGGCGGTCGAACACCGGGGAGCTGTTTTTT
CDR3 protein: CASSIGRSNTGELFF

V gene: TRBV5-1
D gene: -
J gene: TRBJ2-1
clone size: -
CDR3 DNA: TGCGCCAGCAGCTCTTTCACTAGCTCTCGCAATGAGCAGTTCTTC
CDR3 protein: CASSSFTSSRNEQFF

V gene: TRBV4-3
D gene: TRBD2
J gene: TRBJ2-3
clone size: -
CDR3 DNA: TGCGCCAGCAGCCAAGATGGCCGGGGGGGACTCACAGATACGCAGTATTTT
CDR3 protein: CASSQDGRGGLTDTQYF

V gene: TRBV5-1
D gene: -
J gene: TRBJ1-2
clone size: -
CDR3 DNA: TGCGCCAGCAGCCCAGGGGACGTTAACTATGGCTACACCTTC
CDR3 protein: CASSPGDVNYGYTF

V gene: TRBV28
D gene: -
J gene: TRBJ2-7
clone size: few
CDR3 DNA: TGTGCCAGCAGTTTGAGGGGCGTGGGGTCCTACGAGCAGTACTTC
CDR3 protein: CASSLRGVGSYEQYF

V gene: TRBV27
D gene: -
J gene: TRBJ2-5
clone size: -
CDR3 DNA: TGTGCCAGCAGTTCAGGTGGGGGCCAAGAGACCCAGTACTTC
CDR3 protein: CASSSGGGQETQYF

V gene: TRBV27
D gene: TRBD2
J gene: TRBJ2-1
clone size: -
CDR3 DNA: TGTGCCAGCAGTTCGCTGTACCGGGGGGGCAGCAATGAGCAGTTCTTC
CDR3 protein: CASSSLYRGGSNEQFF

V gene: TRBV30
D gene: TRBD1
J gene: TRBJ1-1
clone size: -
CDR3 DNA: TGTGCCTGGAGTGTACAGGGGGGGGCTTTCTTT
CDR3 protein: CAWSVQGGAFF

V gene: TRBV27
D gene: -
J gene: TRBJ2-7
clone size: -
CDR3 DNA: TGTGCCAGCAGTTTATCGGTCACCTTTGGGGAGCAGTACTTC
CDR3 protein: CASSLSVTFGEQYF

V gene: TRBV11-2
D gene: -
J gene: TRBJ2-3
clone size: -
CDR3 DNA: TGTGCCAGCAGCTTAGGGGGATACTACACAGATACGCAGTATTTT
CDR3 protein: CASSLGGYYTDTQYF

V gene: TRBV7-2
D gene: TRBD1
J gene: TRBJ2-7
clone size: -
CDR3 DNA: TGTGCCAGCAGCGCCCGGGACAGGGGCTACGAGCAGTACTTC
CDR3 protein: CASSARDRGYEQYF

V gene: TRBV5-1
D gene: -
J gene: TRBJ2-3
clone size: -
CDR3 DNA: TGCGCCAGCAGCTTGGGCCCCCTTCGAGTCACAGATACGCAGTATTTT
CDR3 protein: CASSLGPLRVTDTQYF

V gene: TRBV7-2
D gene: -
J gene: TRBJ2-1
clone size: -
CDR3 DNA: TGTGCCAGCAGCCGATCCCCAGGGGTGACCTACAATGAGCAGTTCTTC
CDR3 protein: CASSRSPGVTYNEQFF

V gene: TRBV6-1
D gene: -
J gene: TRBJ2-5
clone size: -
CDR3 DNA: TGTGCCAGCAGTGAAGAGAAAGGAAAGGTCCTACCCCAAGAGACCCAGTACTTC
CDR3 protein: CASSEEKGKVLPQETQYF

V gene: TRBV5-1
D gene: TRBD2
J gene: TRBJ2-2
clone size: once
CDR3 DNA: TGCGCCAGCAGCTCTGGGACTAGCCGCAACACCGGGGAGCTGTTTTTT
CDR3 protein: CASSSGTSRNTGELFF